The entry below gives a single TCR beta chain sequence along with its context. The antigen remains unidentified. This sample is drawn from a study of Ad26.COV2.S vaccination and SARS-CoV-2 variants. Study background: By the intramuscular route, Ad26.COV2.S was given once, or twice 56 days apart. The study's findings and limits: Vaccine and placebo recipients had similar non-spike TCR breadth.

The germline V gene encodes CDR1 KGHDR and CDR2 SFDVKD. This CDR3 comprises 13 residues. Trimming took 2 bases from V and 5 from J, leaving 5 bases between them. Treatment specified: over 15 received Ad26.COV2.S at low or high dose, single or two shots; several received placebo; per-sample allocation not given. At day 63 after the first vaccine or placebo injection, samples were drawn. Boston hosted the donor, who was an adult aged 18-55 years. Assay used: immunoSEQ multiplex PCR; TCRdb lists only in-frame clones, some missing. In the table there are roughly 510,000 clones, approximately 88% of which are singletons.

V usage is TRBV24-1 and J usage is TRBJ2-2; no clear D gene. The sequence derives from a person aged 18-65 years who received the Ad26.COV2.S COVID-19 vaccine or a placebo. Sequenced here: peripheral blood, sampled in a trial of Ad26.COV2.S vaccine versus placebo. The CDR3: CATSDSPTGELFF. The CDR3 DNA follows: TGTGCCACCAGTGATTCGCCAACCGGGGAGCTGTTTTTT.